This TCR beta chain was documented in a study of type 1 regulatory T cells. Overall study: An in vitro protocol generated T-allo10, a Tr1-enriched, alloantigen-specific CD4 T cell product.

T-allo10 cells from the graft donor were described as anergic, host-alloantigen-specific, and alloantigen-specific suppressors. Trimming removed 11 bases from V and 7 bases from J; junction bases left unmatched: 5. The CDR3 loop spans 13 amino acids. Concerning this clonotype itself: Its antigen remains unknown.

A single record per CDR3 protein comes from TCRdb applying MiXCR to the reads. The sample carries approximately 72,000 distinct CDR3 sequences, 63% recorded once. The chain carries TRBV12-3 or TRBV12-4 and TRBJ2-2; TRBD2 aligns across 12 bases. The sequence came from a human donor in good health. The sequencing input was cultured T cells, either the whole culture or a sorted T cell fraction (not recorded which). Subset denoted: Tr1-enriched cell product generated in vitro against host alloantigens. The CDR3 DNA sequence: TGTGCCGGACTAGCGGGACGAATCGGGGAGCTGTTTTTT. This translates into CAGLAGRIGELFF.